This T cell receptor beta chain was recovered during a study of blood T cell repertoires in COVID-19. Original processing notes: Amplification from reference gene primers served as the basis for estimated nucleated cell counts. The data were produced by immunoSEQ multiplex PCR, yet TCRdb's version contains in-frame clones alone and is incomplete. V and J calls and clone size are copied from that table; D and trimming were computed from the DNA. Among nearly 60,000 clones listed, more than 75% were seen once. With 2 bases clipped from V and 6 bases from J, the junction kept 6 bases outside the gene matches. Germline CDR1 reads MNHEY; CDR2 reads SVGAGI. The CDR3 runs 15 residues.

The origin of this receptor is a man aged 35 to 55 with active COVID-19. Sequencing was performed on peripheral blood. The chain links TRBV6-5 to TRBJ2-2; 7 positions match TRBD1. The CDR3 spells CASSYLRQGAGELFF. As DNA, the CDR3 is TGTGCCAGCAGTTACCTTCGCCAGGGGGCCGGGGAGCTGTTTTTT.